This TCR beta chain is drawn from a study of T cell repertoires in aging, cancer and after chemotherapy. Overall study: Six age groups, ranging from 30 or younger to 70 or older, included the donors.

Amplification of TCR beta used genomic DNA extracted from peripheral blood. The V gene end was trimmed by 5 bases and the J gene end by 4 bases; junction bases not matched to a gene: 8. The CDR3 sequence is 16 residues long. From germline, CDR1 is LNHNV and CDR2 YYDKDF (reference sequence). TRB rearrangements spanning V, D and J were amplified using mixed TRB-A/B primers. TCRdb ran MiXCR on the multiplex PCR reads and lists one entry per CDR3 protein. This sample has 9,500 to 15,000 distinct CDR3 sequences, with 30% to 35% found just once. The source is a human donor in good health. The donor label of this sample is uncertain. The sequenced material came from blood. This chain connects TRBV15 to TRBJ2-3, with TRBD2 matching over 11 bases. CDR3 in DNA: TGTGCCACCAGCGAGGGGCTAGCGGGGGGTGCAGATACGCAGTATTTT. This gives the protein CATSEGLAGGADTQYF.